Each of the 7 T cell receptor beta chains below was sequenced from the same sample in a study of T-cell memory formation after mild COVID-19. One entry per CDR3 protein, called by TCRdb with MiXCR from the 5' RACE reads. The table records about 130,000 distinct CDR3 sequences, about 17% of them present only once. Sample: PBMCs or a T cell subset sorted from them (not recorded which). The receptors come from a man younger than 35 who had mild COVID-19 (a few samples of this study predate the infection). Cell type and time point are not known.

V usage is TRBV9 and J usage is TRBJ2-5; D may correspond to TRBD1 or TRBD2 (5 bases each). The CDR3 spans 15 residues. Per germline, CDR1 SGDLS and CDR2 YYNGEE. The V gene lost 0 bases and the J gene lost 13 bases, with 22 bases spanning the gap. The CDR3 DNA reads as TGTGCCAGCAGCGTAGGAGGGTTAGGTGGGGCGCAGCCGTACTTC. It codes for CASSVGGLGGAQPYF.

This clonotype was counted a few times. This chain links TRBV7-2 with TRBJ2-1; 13 bases are shared with TRBD2. Losses at the gene ends were 8 bases for V and 8 bases for J; bases not matched to a gene: 9. The CDR3 consists of 15 residues. Germline lookup yields CDR1 SGHTA and CDR2 FQGNSA. As DNA, the CDR3 is TGTGCCAGCCGAACTAGCGGGGGGGCTTGGTATGAGCAGTTCTTC. As protein: CASRTSGGAWYEQFF. The whole variable domain, filled in from reference TRBV7-2 and TRBJ2-1, reads GAGVSQSPSNKVTEKGKDVELRCDPISGHTALYWYRQSLGQGLEFLIYFQGNSAPDKSGLPSDRFSAERTGGSVSTLTIQRTQQEDSAVYLCASRTSGGAWYEQFFGPGTRLTVL.

A few counts support this clonotype. V and J are TRBV10-3 and TRBJ1-2; maybe TRBD1 (5 bases). This CDR3 has 13 amino acids. Trimming shortened V by 5 bases and J by 6 bases, and 13 bases separated the two germline ends. CDR1 is ENHRY, CDR2 SYGVKD, per germline. The CDR3 coding sequence is TGTGCCATCAGTCCTGGGGGATTCGATGGCTACACCTTC. It is translated as CAISPGGFDGYTF.

This clonotype was seen only a few times. The chain is built from TRBV7-2 and TRBJ2-5; D not certain. From germline, CDR1 is SGHTA and CDR2 FQGNSA. Trimming removed 5 bases from V and 2 bases from J, with 12 bases in between. This CDR3 is 14 amino acids long. CDR3 protein: CASSPWTAQETQYF. For the CDR3, the DNA is TGTGCCAGCAGCCCCTGGACGGCACAAGAGACCCAGTACTTC.

This chain connects TRBV7-9 to TRBJ2-2, with D perhaps TRBD1 or TRBD2 (5 bases each). This CDR3 region has 16 residues. Between the trimmed V and J ends, which lost 2 bases and 6 bases, there was a span of 16 bases. Germline V gene sequence: CDR1 SEHNR, CDR2 FQNEAQ (reference sequence). The CDR3 nucleotides are TGTGCCAGCAGCTTAAGGGGCAGCGGTTTACCCGGGGAGCTGTTTTTT. This codes for CASSLRGSGLPGELFF.

The chain is built from TRBV6-6 and TRBJ1-5, with D tentatively TRBD1 (6 bases). In germline, CDR1 is MNHNY, CDR2 SVGAGI (reference sequence). Trimming left V 5 bases short and J 11 bases short, with 25 bases between. This CDR3 contains 16 residues. Written as DNA, the CDR3 is TGTGCCAGCAGTCCGGGAGGACAGAACCATTTACTTGCCCAGCATTTT. It codes for CASSPGGQNHLLAQHF.

V and J are TRBV18 and TRBJ2-3; a possible D gene is TRBD1 (5 bases). The CDR3 loop spans 16 amino acids. V lost 3 bases to trimming and J lost 0 bases, with 13 bases between them. Germline loops: CDR1 KGHSH, CDR2 LQKENI. CDR3 protein: CASSPWGGASTDTQYF. The CDR3 DNA reads as TGTGCCAGCTCACCTTGGGGCGGAGCTAGCACAGATACGCAGTATTTT.